These T cell receptor beta chains were read from a single sample in a study of CD8 T cells in Susac syndrome. Via MiXCR, TCRdb re-called the immunoSEQ multiplex PCR reads, giving one row per CDR3 protein. The sample shows some 220,000 distinct CDR3 sequences, 95% of them seen only once. Source material: CD4+ T cells from PBMCs. All receptors come from a human donor with multiple sclerosis. The CDR3 runs from the conserved cysteine through the conserved F or W. Each record gives: J gene, V gene, clone size, D gene, CDR3 DNA, CDR3 protein. D genes are given only for firm matches. Expanded clones are given a class, and other clones once, few, many or no size at all.

>TRBJ1-1|TRBV21-1|.|.
TGTGCCCGGGGATTGCCGGAGAACACTGAAGCTTTCTTT
CARGLPENTEAFF
>TRBJ1-2|TRBV29-1|.|TRBD1
TGCAGCGTTGAGCGTACAGGGGGCGGCTACACCTTC
CSVERTGGGYTF
>TRBJ2-7|TRBV28|.|TRBD1
TGTGCCAGCAGATCCCGGGACAGGCAGTACTTC
CASRSRDRQYF
>TRBJ2-3|TRBV20-1|.|TRBD1
TGCAGTGCTACGGACAGGCTAGCAGATACGCAGTATTTT
CSATDRLADTQYF
>TRBJ1-2|TRBV29-1|.|.
TGCAGCGTTTCTTCAGGGATTAGTTATGGCTACACCTTC
CSVSSGISYGYTF
>TRBJ1-2|TRBV29-1|once|TRBD1
TGCAGCGCCGGGACAGCCACATCATATGGCTACACCTTC
CSAGTATSYGYTF
>TRBJ2-7|TRBV2|.|TRBD1
TGTGCCAGCAGTCGACAGGGGGCGAGAGAGCAGTACTTC
CASSRQGAREQYF
>TRBJ2-5|TRBV9|.|TRBD1
TGTGCCAGCAGCGTCGACAGGGGTCGGGAGACCCAGTACTTC
CASSVDRGRETQYF
>TRBJ2-7|TRBV30|.|.
TGTGCCTGGAGTGTAAACGGGCAAGAGCAGTACTTC
CAWSVNGQEQYF
>TRBJ2-3|TRBV20-1|.|TRBD2
TGCAGCGCCCTACTAGCGGCTAGCACAGATACGCAGTATTTT
CSALLAASTDTQYF
>TRBJ2-1|TRBV7-9|.|.
TGTGCCAGCAGCTTTGGGGGCCCGTGGGACGAGCAGTTCTTC
CASSFGGPWDEQFF
>TRBJ2-7|TRBV30|.|TRBD1
TGTGCCTGGAAGGGGGCGGGTGGAGAGCAGTACTTC
CAWKGAGGEQYF
>TRBJ1-6|TRBV25-1|.|.
TGTGCCAGCAGTGCCATCACGACGACGGAAGGGCCCCTCCACTTT
CASSAITTTEGPLHF
>TRBJ2-1|TRBV14|.|.
TGTGCCACCTATAACATCGGACAAGCGAGGGATGAGCAGTTCTTC
CATYNIGQARDEQFF
>TRBJ1-3|TRBV12-3/TRBV12-4|.|TRBD1
TGTGCCAGCAGACCGCTCAACCGGGACAGGGGAAACACCATATATTTT
CASRPLNRDRGNTIYF
>TRBJ2-1|TRBV20-1|.|.
TGCAGTGCTAGATCCGCGAGGGACTCACAGTTCTTC
CSARSARDSQFF
>TRBJ1-1|TRBV14|.|.
TGTGCCAGCAGCCTTGTGAGGGGGTACACTGAAGCTTTCTTT
CASSLVRGYTEAFF